This T cell receptor beta chain emerged from a study of T cell responses to AZD1222 COVID-19 vaccine. Method: immunoSEQ multiplex PCR; TCRdb's copy keeps in-frame clones and lacks some. Of under 140,000 clones listed, 80% to 95% are singletons. The CDR3 contains 19 residues. Germline trimming cut 2 bases from V and 0 bases from J; bases unmatched to any gene: 14. The TCR was taken from an adult who received the AZD1222 COVID-19 vaccine. This chain links TRBV23-1 with TRBJ2-7, with 9 positions matching TRBD1. TRBV23-1 is an open reading frame, and its role is uncertain. Sequenced here: peripheral blood, sampled 28 days after the second AZD1222 dose. The CDR3 DNA is TGCGCCAGCAGTCAACCACCGGGACAGGGAGACCGCCGCTCCTACGAGCAGTACTTC. Translation: CASSQPPGQGDRRSYEQYF.